The rows below give T cell receptor beta chains drawn from one sample of a study of CD8 T cells in ankylosing spondylitis. TCRdb reanalysed the 5' RACE reads using MiXCR and keeps one entry per CDR3 protein. The table shows more than 250,000 distinct CDR3 sequences, with under 14% occurring only once. The sample consisted of blood, either unsorted or a sorted T cell fraction (not recorded which). The receptors derive from a female donor with ankylosing spondylitis or in good health (not recorded which). The CDR3 runs from the conserved cysteine through the conserved F or W. The D gene is left open where the match is weak. The size of a clone is reported for some rows only, either as once, few or many, or as a class for expanded clones.

>-|TRBV5-1|TRBJ1-5|-
TGCGCCAGCAGCTTCGCGGGGGGGGGACAGCCCCAGCATTTT
CASSFAGGGQPQHF
>-|TRBV12-3/TRBV12-4|TRBJ1-2|TRBD1
TGTGCCAGCAGTTCGGGGGACAGGGGGTATTACACTAACTATGGCTACACCTTC
CASSSGDRGYYTNYGYTF
>few|TRBV20-1|TRBJ1-1|-
TGCAGTGCCAGACGGCTAGGGGAGAACACTGAAGCTTTCTTT
CSARRLGENTEAFF
>-|TRBV6-5|TRBJ1-4|-
TGTGCCAGCAGTTACTCGGGGGCAACTAATGAAAAACTGTTTTTT
CASSYSGATNEKLFF
>few|TRBV11-2|TRBJ2-1|TRBD2
TGTGCCAGCAGCCCAAGTTCTAGCGGGGGGGGAACCCTCGGGAATGAGCAGTTCTTC
CASSPSSSGGGTLGNEQFF
>many|TRBV20-1|TRBJ2-7|-
TGCAGTGCTAGTACACTTCATAGGGGGAGGGCGCTCTACGAGCAGTACTTC
CSASTLHRGRALYEQYF
>-|TRBV29-1|TRBJ2-1|TRBD1
TGCACCGGGACAGGGGGCTTTGGATCCTACAATGAGCAGTTCTTC
CTGTGGFGSYNEQFF
>many|TRBV3-1|TRBJ2-7|TRBD1
TGTGCCAGCAGTCCCACGGGACAGAACTACGAGCAGTACTTC
CASSPTGQNYEQYF
>many|TRBV20-1|TRBJ2-2|TRBD1
TGCAGTGCCAAAAACCTCGGGACAGGGATTGGCGGGGAGCTGTTTTTT
CSAKNLGTGIGGELFF
>few|TRBV5-1|TRBJ1-2|TRBD1
TGCGCCAGCAGCGGAACCGGACAGGGGGCAGATGGCTACACCTTC
CASSGTGQGADGYTF